Here is one T cell receptor beta chain with its context. In the source study's methods: Estimation of nucleated cell counts relied on the amplification of reference gene primers. Repertoires were generated with immunoSEQ multiplex PCR, while TCRdb's copy carries only in-frame clones and drops some. V, J and clone size are taken as reported in that table, and D and trimming were inferred from the DNA itself. The sample shows about 390,000 clones, approximately 89% of them seen only once. In Seattle, patients joined the study during active infection and were tracked longitudinally. This entry belongs to a study of blood T cell repertoires in COVID-19. Study-wide context: The study drew acute and convalescent COVID-19 samples from the United States, Italy and Spain. The cDNA or gDNA used as material had been derived from T cells, B-cell-depleted T cells, or PBMCs.

Germline CDR1 and CDR2: SGHTA and FQGTGA. This CDR3 spans 15 amino acids. J gave up 5 bases and V 2 bases, and 6 bases lay outside the gene matches. The sequenced material came from peripheral blood. The TCR sequence derives from a woman between 55 and 75 years old with COVID-19, enrolled during active disease. The rearrangement joins TRBV7-3 to TRBJ2-5; 9 bases are a match to TRBD1. The CDR3 is CASSLGDRDSETQYF. CDR3 in DNA: TGTGCCAGCAGCTTAGGGGACAGGGACTCTGAGACCCAGTACTTC.